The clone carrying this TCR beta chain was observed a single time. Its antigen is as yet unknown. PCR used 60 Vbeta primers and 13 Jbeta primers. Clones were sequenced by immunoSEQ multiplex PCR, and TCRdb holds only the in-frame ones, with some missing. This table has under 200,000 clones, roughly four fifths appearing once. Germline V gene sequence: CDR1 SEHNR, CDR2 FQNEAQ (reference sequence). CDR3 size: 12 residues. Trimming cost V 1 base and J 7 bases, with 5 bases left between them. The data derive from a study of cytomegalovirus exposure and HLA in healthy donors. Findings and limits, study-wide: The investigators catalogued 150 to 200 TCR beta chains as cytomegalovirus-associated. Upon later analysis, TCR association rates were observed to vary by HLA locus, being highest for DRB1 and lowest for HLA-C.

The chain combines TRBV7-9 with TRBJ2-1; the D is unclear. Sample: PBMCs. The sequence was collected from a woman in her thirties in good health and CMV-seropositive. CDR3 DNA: TGTGCCAGCAGCTTAGTTGCGAATGAGCAGTTCTTC. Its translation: CASSLVANEQFF.